This passage covers 20 T cell receptor beta chains from one sample sequenced in a study of vaccination effects on CD4 cells after COVID-19 (dated by TCRdb to between 2021 and 2022). After more than nine days of culture, CD4+ T cells were isolated with the EasySep CD4+ T cell isolation kit. Two doses of either the BNT162b2 or the mRNA-1273 mRNA SARS-CoV-2 vaccine were administered to participants. These receptors are not linked to any known antigen. The method was the immunoSEQ multiplex PCR assay. The table comes from immuneACCESS by way of TCRdb, which keeps in-frame sequences with V and J called. Part of the clones is missing from these tables; in studies checked, under half for an unresolved V gene and the rest for unknown reasons. This sample comprises 66,000 or so clones, 70% to 85% of them detected only once. The biggest ten clones account for 2% to 2.5% of the sample. The starting material was CD4+ T cells from PBMCs cultured without peptide, obtained after COVID-19 vaccination. The receptors here all came from a human donor who received a COVID-19 vaccine.

The V and J genes are TRBV27 and TRBJ2-3; TRBD2 aligns across 13 bases. V lost 5 bases and J lost 6; bases outside the gene matches: 11. Germline V gene lookup returns CDR1 MNHEY and CDR2 SMNVEV (reference sequence). The CDR3 consists of 17 residues. CDR3 DNA sequence: TGTGCCAGCAGTCCCCGGACTAGCGGGGGATTAAAGGATACGCAGTATTTT. The encoded protein is CASSPRTSGGLKDTQYF.

V and J are TRBV6-1 and TRBJ1-2; weak D call: TRBD1 (5 bases). Germline CDR1 MNHNS, CDR2 SASEGT. V was cut by 2 bases and J by 0 bases, with 10 bases left in between. The CDR3 contains 15 residues. CDR3 bases: TGTGCCAGCAGTGAAATTGGGACGTCTAACTATGGCTACACCTTC. Its protein product is CASSEIGTSNYGYTF.

This chain connects TRBV10-3 to TRBJ1-2; D gene uncertain. This CDR3 contains 12 residues. Germline V gene sequence: CDR1 ENHRY, CDR2 SYGVKD. Trimming removed 4 bases at V and 4 bases at J, with 7 bases between. CDR3 sequence (DNA): TGTGCCATCAGTGGCGGCGGCTATGGCTACACCTTC. Amino acid sequence: CAISGGGYGYTF.

J is TRBJ1-4 and V is TRBV7-9; D remains unclear. The germline V and J ends were trimmed by 5 bases and 7 bases, with 8 bases remaining between them. There are 12 residues in the CDR3. The germline V gene encodes CDR1 SEHNR and CDR2 FQNEAQ (reference sequence). The CDR3 bases are TGTGCCAGCAGCGTCGTGACTGAAAAACTGTTTTTT. It codes for CASSVVTEKLFF.

This chain joins TRBV27 and TRBJ2-5, with 7 bases fitting TRBD1. The CDR3 consists of 13 residues. Germline trimming cut 2 bases from V and 6 bases from J; bases unmatched to any gene: 3. From germline, CDR1 is MNHEY and CDR2 SMNVEV (reference sequence). CDR3 bases: TGTGCCAGCAGTTTACGAGGGGGCCAGACCCAGTACTTC. Translated: CASSLRGGQTQYF.

V and J are TRBV19 and TRBJ1-6; D unresolved. The CDR3 runs 13 residues. V dropped 9 bases and J dropped 8 bases, with 14 bases sitting between them. CDR1 and CDR2 from the germline V gene are LNHDA and SQIVND (reference sequence). The CDR3 bases are TGTGCCAGCGGGAGGGCCGGGGATTCACCCCTCCACTTT. Translated, it gives CASGRAGDSPLHF.

The V and J genes are TRBV24-1 and TRBJ1-3; D is perhaps TRBD1 (6 bases). V gave up 4 bases and J gave up 4 bases, with 10 bases separating them. CDR3 length: 14 residues. Germline V gene data show CDR1 as KGHDR and CDR2 as SFDVKD. The CDR3 DNA sequence: TGTGCCACCAGTGAAACAGGGATAGGAAACACCATATATTTT. Protein sequence: CATSETGIGNTIYF.

The CDR3 sequence is CASSKNVITGANVLTF. The CDR3 bases are TGTGCCAGCAGCAAAAATGTGATCACTGGGGCCAACGTCCTGACTTTC. The V and J genes are TRBV7-2 and TRBJ2-6; no clear D gene. The CDR3 covers 16 residues. Germline V gene data show CDR1 as SGHTA and CDR2 as FQGNSA. Trimming removed 5 bases at V and 2 bases at J, with 13 bases between.

This clone was seen more than once but under ten times. The chain uses TRBV12-3 or TRBV12-4 and TRBJ2-1; unclear D gene. The CDR3 extends over 12 amino acids. V lost 10 bases and J lost 4, with 11 bases in between. The CDR3 bases are TGTGCCACCCGGGCCGCATACAATGAGCAGTTCTTC. This translates into CATRAAYNEQFF.

The V gene is TRBV24-1, the J gene TRBJ1-2; D is perhaps TRBD1 (6 bases). Germline lookup yields CDR1 KGHDR and CDR2 SFDVKD. V was shortened by 3 bases and J by 2 bases, with 9 bases between the two germline ends. The CDR3 totals 14 residues. The CDR3 reads CATSDRGINYGYTF. CDR3 in DNA: TGTGCCACCAGTGATAGGGGGATAAACTATGGCTACACCTTC.

The chain recombines TRBV5-1 with TRBJ1-1; 7 bases are shared with TRBD1. The CDR3 length is 16 residues. Germline loops: CDR1 SGHRS, CDR2 YFSETQ. The trim removed 4 bases at V and 5 bases at J, leaving 14 bases unmatched. The CDR3 loop reads CASSPRGDRLGTEAFF. CDR3 bases: TGCGCCAGCAGCCCCAGGGGGGACAGATTAGGAACTGAAGCTTTCTTT.

The J gene is TRBJ2-6, the V gene TRBV9; D is perhaps TRBD1 or TRBD2 (5 bases each). The CDR3 runs 16 residues. The germline V gene encodes CDR1 SGDLS and CDR2 YYNGEE. Trimming left V 2 bases short and J 4 bases short, with 13 bases between. The CDR3 sequence is CASSVGSGTGANVLTF. For the CDR3, the DNA is TGTGCCAGCAGCGTGGGTTCTGGGACCGGGGCCAACGTCCTGACTTTC.

The genes are TRBV4-1 and TRBJ1-5; perhaps TRBD1 as D (6 bases). The CDR3 has 16 residues. Germline V gene lookup returns CDR1 MGHRA and CDR2 YSYEKL. Trimming cost V 4 bases and J 0 bases, with 13 bases left between them. The CDR3 spells CASSLRTVDSNQPQHF. CDR3 bases: TGCGCCAGCAGCCTTCGGACAGTAGATAGCAATCAGCCCCAGCATTTT.

This chain joins TRBV7-3 and TRBJ2-5; 10 nucleotides align to TRBD2. The ends lost 6 bases at V and 2 bases at J; junction bases unmatched: 6. This CDR3 has 15 residues. Germline V gives CDR1 SGHTA, CDR2 FQGTGA. CDR3 residues: CASSPGLATQETQYF. Here the CDR3 DNA reads TGTGCCAGCAGTCCGGGACTAGCGACACAAGAGACCCAGTACTTC.

The chain links TRBV27 to TRBJ2-1; D is possibly TRBD1 (7 bases). Germline values: CDR1 MNHEY, CDR2 SMNVEV (reference sequence). The V gene lost 3 bases and the J gene lost 0 bases, with 12 bases spanning the gap. The CDR3 runs to 16 residues. The CDR3 DNA follows: TGTGCCAGCAGTTTTTGGCAGGGGGGCTCCTACAATGAGCAGTTCTTC. This encodes CASSFWQGGSYNEQFF.

This clone was observed a single time. The CDR3 protein is CSSGDYGYTF. DNA of the CDR3: TGCAGCTCCGGAGACTATGGCTACACCTTC. J is TRBJ1-2 and V is TRBV29-1, with no clear D. The CDR3 spans 10 residues. V shed 8 bases and J shed 3 bases, with 7 bases lying between them. Germline CDR1 is SQVTM and CDR2 is ANQGSEA.

V and J are TRBV6-6 and TRBJ1-1; TRBD1 agrees at 8 bases. The length of the CDR3 is 14 residues. In germline, CDR1 is MNHNY, CDR2 SVGAGI (reference sequence). V was clipped by 4 bases and J by 3 bases; unmatched bases: 4. In DNA, the CDR3 is TGTGCCAGCAGTTGGACAGGGCGGGACACTGAAGCTTTCTTT. Translated, it gives CASSWTGRDTEAFF.

In DNA form, the CDR3 reads TGTGCCAGCAGCTTGGGGGTTTACTCTGGGGCCAACGTCCTGACTTTC. This gives the protein CASSLGVYSGANVLTF. The chain employs TRBV5-4 and TRBJ2-6; D call uncertain. CDR3 length: 16 amino acids. The V end lost 0 bases, the J end lost 0 bases, and 7 bases lay between the germline ends. Germline CDR1 reads SGHNT; CDR2 reads YYREEE (reference sequence).

Only a few counts were recorded for this clone. The CDR3 region has the DNA TGCGCCAGCAGCTGGCGGGCTTCCTACAATGAGCAGTTCTTC. Translating it yields CASSWRASYNEQFF. The chain uses TRBV5-1 and TRBJ2-1, with D perhaps TRBD2 (5 bases). The germline V and J ends were trimmed by 3 bases and 1 base, with 8 bases remaining between them. The length of the CDR3 is 14 residues. The V gene's germline CDR1 is SGHRS and CDR2 YFSETQ.

The V gene is TRBV23-1, the J gene TRBJ2-7; weak D call: TRBD2 (5 bases). TRBV23-1 has ORF status, its function being uncertain. With 9 bases removed from V and 6 bases from J, the gap between germline ends came to 15 bases. The CDR3 loop spans 12 amino acids. This CDR3 is CASEGEFSEQYV. In nucleotides, the CDR3 is TGCGCCAGTGAGGGAGAATTTTCCGAGCAGTACGTC.